What follows describes a single TCR beta chain. Germline CDR1 is SGHNT and CDR2 is YYREEE (reference sequence). V lost 0 bases to trimming and J lost 0 bases, with 10 bases between them. The CDR3 has 15 amino acids. Primers targeting TRAV and TRBV primed first-strand cDNA, covering alpha and beta chains. The TCRs were subjected to amplification over around 19 PCR cycles employing a constant-region primer in conjunction with a V-primer adapter. The mRNA that was isolated underwent amplification by in vitro transcription. From the reads, TCRdb called clonotypes with MiXCR, one entry per CDR3 protein. This sample yields tens of thousands of distinct CDR3 sequences, of which around 32% are seen a single time; around 10% belongs to the top ten. This entry is derived from a study of low-dose radiotherapy and immunotherapy resistance in tumors. Overall study context: Doses of 0.5 Gy per fraction every 2 weeks, totaling 6.5 Gy, went to Cohort 1.

Time point given: before trial treatment. Advanced solid tumors lacking tumor-infiltrating lymphocytes characterized eligible patients. This chain joins TRBV5-4 and TRBJ2-7; possible D gene TRBD1, 5 bases. Sequencing used PBMCs, obtained before treatment. The sequence was collected from a female donor with ovarian cancer. The CDR3 loop is CASSLEGASSYEQYF. The CDR3 DNA sequence: TGTGCCAGCAGCTTGGAAGGGGCGAGCTCCTACGAGCAGTACTTC.